These 24 T cell receptor beta chains share one sample of origin, sequenced in a study of Ad26.COV2.S vaccination and SARS-CoV-2 variants. Profiling relied on immunoSEQ multiplex PCR, and the TCRdb table lists in-frame clones only, not all of them. The data show approximately 500,000 clones, around 90% seen once. The sample's treatment: about 20 received Ad26.COV2.S at low or high dose, single or two shots; 5 received placebo; per-sample allocation not given. Sample collection was performed on day 63 after the first vaccine or placebo injection. The specimen comprised peripheral blood, sampled in a trial of Ad26.COV2.S vaccine versus placebo. All receptors come from a person between 18 and 59 years old who received the Ad26.COV2.S COVID-19 vaccine or a placebo.

This clone was recorded a few times. J is TRBJ1-5 and V is TRBV6-5; D possibly corresponds to TRBD1 (6 bases). CDR1 and CDR2 from the germline V gene are MNHEY and SVGAGI. V dropped 10 bases and J dropped 5 bases, with 15 bases sitting between them. The CDR3 is made up of 13 amino acids. CDR3 in amino acids: CATRIGGDQPQHF. CDR3 bases: TGTGCCACCCGAATAGGGGGGGATCAGCCCCAGCATTTT.

The chain employs TRBV5-1 and TRBJ2-3; TRBD2 matches 10 bases. Germline-derived CDR1 and CDR2 are SGHRS and YFSETQ. V lost 3 bases, J lost 1 base, and 2 bases stayed unmatched. CDR3 length: 15 amino acids. CDR3 protein: CASSSLAGGTDTQYF. CDR3 sequence (DNA): TGCGCCAGCAGCTCCCTAGCGGGAGGCACAGATACGCAGTATTTT.

The count of this clone is one. This chain connects TRBV7-9 to TRBJ1-4; D unclear. The CDR3 consists of 18 residues. Per the germline V gene, CDR1 is SEHNR and CDR2 is FQNEAQ (reference sequence). V lost 1 base to trimming and J lost 0 bases, with 15 bases between them. CDR3 coding DNA: TGTGCCAGCAGCTTAGTCGTGGCAGCGGTAACAACTAATGAAAAACTGTTTTTT. Its protein product is CASSLVVAAVTTNEKLFF.

The chain uses TRBV28 and TRBJ2-3; D may be TRBD1 or TRBD2 (5 bases each). Germline CDR1 and CDR2: MDHEN and SYDVKM. Trimming removed 5 bases at V and 8 bases at J, with 20 bases between. There are 15 residues in the CDR3. The CDR3 spells CASSTGDLSGATQYF. The DNA for the CDR3 is TGTGCCAGCAGTACCGGGGACCTTAGTGGGGCTACGCAGTATTTT. The full variable domain, its missing parts supplied by reference TRBV28 and TRBJ2-3, is DVKVTQSSRYLVKRTGEKVFLECVQDMDHENMFWYRQDPGLGLRLIYFSYDVKMKEKGDIPEGYSVSREKKERFSLILESASTNQTSMYLCASSTGDLSGATQYFGPGTRLTVL.

This clone was seen a handful of times. As DNA, the CDR3 is TGTGCCAGCAGTCCAGCAGGGGAGGGCACTGAAGCTTTCTTT. Its translation: CASSPAGEGTEAFF. The chain uses TRBV25-1 and TRBJ1-1; TRBD1 is a possible D gene (6 bases). V lost 5 bases to trimming and J lost 4 bases, with 14 bases between them. The CDR3 spans 14 residues. Germline CDR1 MGHDK, CDR2 SYGVNS.

J is TRBJ1-2 and V is TRBV5-1, with TRBD1 as a possible D gene (5 bases). Germline V gives CDR1 SGHRS, CDR2 YFSETQ. The CDR3 is made up of 16 amino acids. V shed 4 bases and J shed 8 bases, with 24 bases lying between them. The CDR3 here is CASSPGGTQGSLGYTF. Here the CDR3 DNA reads TGCGCCAGCAGCCCGGGAGGGACCCAGGGATCGCTCGGCTACACCTTC. The complete variable domain, with remaining parts taken from reference TRBV5-1 and TRBJ1-2, reads KAGVTQTPRYLIKTRGQQVTLSCSPISGHRSVSWYQQTPGQGLQFLFEYFSETQRNKGNFPGRFSGRQFSNSRSEMNVSTLELGDSALYLCASSPGGTQGSLGYTFGSGTRLTVV.

The rearrangement uses TRBV29-1 and TRBJ1-5; TRBD1 aligns across 7 bases. This CDR3 is 14 amino acids long. Germline V gene sequence: CDR1 SQVTM, CDR2 ANQGSEA. V dropped 6 bases and J dropped 2; count of bases not matched to a gene: 7. CDR3 in DNA: TGCAGCGTAGGTGGAGGGGGCGGCAATCAGCCCCAGCATTTT. This gives the protein CSVGGGGGNQPQHF.

This rearrangement joins TRBV29-1 to TRBJ1-1; 7 nucleotides agree with TRBD1. From germline, CDR1 is SQVTM and CDR2 ANQGSEA. The CDR3 loop spans 12 amino acids. CDR3 loop: CTFRDSNTEAFF. For the CDR3, the DNA is TGCACGTTCCGGGACAGTAACACTGAAGCTTTCTTT.

The chain joins TRBV2 to TRBJ1-5, with TRBD1 matching 10 bases. Trimming removed 6 bases from V and 8 bases from J; junction bases left unmatched: 7. Germline V CDR1 and CDR2: SNHLY, FYNNEI. The length of the CDR3 is 14 residues. This chain's CDR3 is CASSVGQGLKPQHF. As DNA, the CDR3 is TGTGCCAGCAGCGTGGGACAGGGGTTAAAGCCCCAGCATTTT.

The chain carries TRBV7-2 and TRBJ2-5, with 10 bases aligning to TRBD2. J lost 7 bases, V lost 7 bases, and 12 bases had no gene match. The CDR3 is 15 residues long. Per the germline V gene, CDR1 is SGHTA and CDR2 is FQGNSA. The DNA of the CDR3 is TGTGCCAGCACCCCCTGGGGATTAGCGGGAGGGACCCAGTACTTC. It is translated as CASTPWGLAGGTQYF.

The chain has TRBV5-1 and TRBJ2-1; possible D gene TRBD2, 5 bases. The CDR3 consists of 15 residues. Trimming took 7 bases from V and 4 from J, leaving 18 bases between them. Germline V gene lookup returns CDR1 SGHRS and CDR2 YFSETQ. CDR3 loop: CASALRSGGYNEQFF. The CDR3, as DNA: TGCGCCAGCGCCCTCCGGAGCGGAGGTTACAATGAGCAGTTCTTC.

This chain links TRBV4-3 with TRBJ1-2; D is uncertain. Trimming took 0 bases from V and 7 from J, leaving 9 bases between them. This CDR3 comprises 13 residues. The germline CDR1 and CDR2 sequences are LGHNA and YSLEER. The CDR3 DNA sequence: TGCGCCAGCAGCCAAGACGGAGGCTCTGGCTACACCTTC. The encoded protein is CASSQDGGSGYTF.

V and J are TRBV20-1 and TRBJ2-7, with D possibly being TRBD2 (6 bases). The CDR3 sequence is 15 residues long. The germline gives CDR1 DFQATT, CDR2 SNEGSKA (reference sequence). Trimming took off 3 bases at V and 4 bases at J, with 19 bases between the two ends. The CDR3 loop reads CSASRLLYGGYEQYF. For the CDR3, the DNA is TGCAGTGCTAGTCGGCTCCTTTATGGGGGGTACGAGCAGTACTTC.

The V and J genes are TRBV14 and TRBJ2-7; D gene ambiguous. The germline V gene has CDR1 SGHDN and CDR2 FVKESK. V was cut by 0 bases and J by 0 bases, with 12 bases left in between. The CDR3 extends over 16 amino acids. The chain's CDR3 is CASSQDFGASSYEQYF. DNA of the CDR3: TGTGCCAGCAGCCAAGATTTTGGCGCCAGCTCCTACGAGCAGTACTTC.

The rearrangement links TRBV5-4 to TRBJ2-7; TRBD2 aligns across 7 bases. Germline V CDR1 and CDR2: SGHNT, YYREEE (reference sequence). The junction had 3 bases not matched to a gene; V was cut back by 0 bases and J by 0 bases. The CDR3 runs 15 residues. The DNA of the CDR3 is TGTGCCAGCAGCTTGGCCCCGGGAGGCTCCTACGAGCAGTACTTC. Its translation: CASSLAPGGSYEQYF.

The rearrangement uses TRBV14 and TRBJ2-3; no definite D call. This CDR3 region has 13 residues. Germline V gives CDR1 SGHDN, CDR2 FVKESK. With 2 bases removed from V and 7 bases from J, the gap between germline ends came to 10 bases. Here the CDR3 DNA reads TGTGCCAGCAGCCAACTCGACTCCTATACGCAGTATTTT. Translation: CASSQLDSYTQYF.

This chain connects TRBV2 to TRBJ1-1; TRBD1 matches 8 bases. V lost 6 bases to trimming and J lost 4 bases; unmatched junction nucleotides: 7. The CDR3 consists of 14 residues. Germline lookup yields CDR1 SNHLY and CDR2 FYNNEI. The chain's CDR3 is CASSTQGVGTEAFF. The CDR3, as DNA: TGTGCCAGCAGCACACAGGGGGTGGGCACTGAAGCTTTCTTT. Based on the CDR3 plus reference TRBV2 and TRBJ1-1, the full variable domain is EPEVTQTPSHQVTQMGQEVILRCVPISNHLYFYWYRQILGQKVEFLVSFYNNEISEKSEIFDDQFSVERPDGSNFTLKIRSTKLEDSAMYFCASSTQGVGTEAFFGQGTRLTVV.

CDR3 DNA: TGTGCCAGCAGTGGAGGGACAGGGGGCGGGAATCAGCCCCAGCATTTT. Protein: CASSGGTGGGNQPQHF. The chain recombines TRBV2 with TRBJ1-5; 12 bases agree with TRBD1. This CDR3 has 16 amino acids. V lost 4 bases and J lost 4; bases outside the gene matches: 5. Germline CDR1 and CDR2: SNHLY and FYNNEI.

The table lists this clone with a count of one. V gene TRBV9 combines with J gene TRBJ2-1; 9 positions agree with TRBD2. The trim removed 2 bases at V and 9 bases at J, leaving 6 bases unmatched. This CDR3 region has 14 residues. The V gene's germline CDR1 is SGDLS and CDR2 YYNGEE. The CDR3 here is CASSVGGREGEQFF. CDR3 DNA: TGTGCCAGCAGCGTCGGCGGGAGGGAGGGTGAGCAGTTCTTC.

The rearrangement joins TRBV5-1 to TRBJ2-3; the D gene is possibly TRBD2 (5 bases). Germline CDR1 and CDR2: SGHRS and YFSETQ. The CDR3 has 14 residues. The germline V and J ends were trimmed by 5 bases and 2 bases, with 12 bases remaining between them. CDR3 region: CASSPAENTDTQYF. CDR3 DNA: TGCGCCAGCAGTCCAGCGGAAAACACAGATACGCAGTATTTT.

This clone was seen a single time. This chain joins TRBV20-1 and TRBJ2-3; D perhaps matches TRBD2 (6 bases). Looked up from germline, CDR1 is DFQATT and CDR2 is SNEGSKA (reference sequence). The length of the CDR3 is 11 residues. V was cut by 6 bases and J by 7 bases, with 11 bases left in between. The CDR3 coding sequence is TGCAGTGCAGGGGACTTTTATACGCAGTATTTT. This sequence encodes CSAGDFYTQYF.

The genes are TRBV9 and TRBJ2-2; TRBD2 might be the D (5 bases). The CDR3 covers 15 residues. CDR1 is SGDLS, CDR2 YYNGEE, per germline. V lost 3 bases and J 3 bases, leaving 12 bases between the germline ends. As DNA, the CDR3 is TGTGCCAGCAGCGAAGAAGCGGTGTACACCGGGGAGCTGTTTTTT. It codes for CASSEEAVYTGELFF.

CDR3 sequence reads: CASSLGQVVMNTEAFF. For the CDR3, the DNA is TGTGCCAGCAGTCTAGGACAGGTCGTGATGAACACTGAAGCTTTCTTT. This chain connects TRBV27 to TRBJ1-1; 7 bases agree with TRBD1. This CDR3 is 16 amino acids long. Per the germline V gene, CDR1 is MNHEY and CDR2 is SMNVEV (reference sequence). V shed 5 bases, J shed 0 bases, and the junction held 9 bases outside the gene matches.

V usage is TRBV5-1 and J usage is TRBJ2-1, with TRBD2 matching 8 bases. Germline values: CDR1 SGHRS, CDR2 YFSETQ. The CDR3 contains 15 residues. With 0 bases clipped from V and 13 bases from J, the junction kept 12 bases outside the gene matches. The CDR3 reads CASSLGGTRRAEQFF. The CDR3, as DNA: TGCGCCAGCAGCTTGGGGGGGACTAGGAGGGCGGAACAGTTCTTC.